Each of the 9 T cell receptor beta chains below was sequenced from the same sample in a study of Graves' ophthalmopathy and Graves' hyperthyroidism. Amplification from RNA transcripts yielded the TCR beta CDR3 regions. First-round RT-PCR used HTBI primers; second-round multiplex PCR followed. Each CDR3 protein is one row after TCRdb ran MiXCR on the multiplex PCR reads. Seen here are 300,000 to 400,000 distinct CDR3 sequences, about a sixth observed once, and the top ten hold 2.4%. The sequencing sample was made of peripheral blood. The receptors here all came from an adult woman with stable Graves' hyperthyroidism.

The chain employs TRBV11-2 and TRBJ2-7; TRBD2 agrees at 11 bases. The J segment lost 3 bases and the V segment lost 1 base, leaving 8 bases of the junction unmatched. In germline, CDR1 is SGHAT, CDR2 FQNNGV. The CDR3 loop spans 17 amino acids. CDR3 residues: CASSLGGGTSGIYEQYF. The CDR3 DNA follows: TGTGCCAGCAGCTTAGGTGGGGGGACTAGCGGAATCTACGAGCAGTACTTC.

Many counts were recorded for this clonotype. The chain carries TRBV25-1 and TRBJ1-1; D is perhaps TRBD1 (5 bases). The V end was cut by 3 bases, the J end by 1 base, with 15 bases between. Germline values: CDR1 MGHDK, CDR2 SYGVNS. The CDR3 is 16 residues long. Here the CDR3 DNA reads TGTGCCAGCAGTGACTGGCCGGGACTTGCGAACACTGAAGCTTTCTTT. It specifies CASSDWPGLANTEAFF.

This clonotype was observed at least ten times. The V and J genes are TRBV2 and TRBJ2-5, with D hard to call. Germline-derived CDR1 and CDR2 are SNHLY and FYNNEI. The CDR3 is 15 amino acids. V dropped 3 bases and J dropped 2 bases, with 13 bases sitting between them. This chain's CDR3 is CASSEWSTAQETQYF. In DNA, the CDR3 is TGTGCCAGCAGTGAGTGGAGTACAGCTCAAGAGACCCAGTACTTC.

This clonotype was picked up many times. The rearrangement links TRBV6-1 to TRBJ2-7; the D is unclear. V lost 7 bases and J 6 bases, leaving 22 bases between the germline ends. Germline V gene data show CDR1 as MNHNS and CDR2 as SASEGT. The CDR3 covers 15 residues. CDR3: CASNALRIAGGEQYF. DNA of the CDR3: TGTGCCAGCAACGCACTTAGAATCGCAGGTGGCGAGCAGTACTTC.

Ten or more counts support this clonotype. The rearrangement joins TRBV24-1 to TRBJ2-7, with TRBD1 matching 7 bases. The CDR3 spans 11 residues. With V trimmed by 10 bases and J by 5 bases, 4 bases remained unmatched. CDR1 is KGHDR, CDR2 SFDVKD, per germline. The CDR3 region is CATAGGNEQYF. Here the CDR3 DNA reads TGTGCCACGGCAGGGGGAAACGAGCAGTACTTC.

Ten or more counts support this clonotype. The rearrangement joins TRBV5-1 to TRBJ1-1; D unclear. This CDR3 has 14 residues. V lost 4 bases to trimming and J lost 0 bases, with 10 bases between them. CDR1 and CDR2 (germline): SGHRS, YFSETQ. The CDR3 DNA reads TGCGCCAGCAGCCTGGCGCTAATGAACACTGAAGCTTTCTTT. As protein: CASSLALMNTEAFF. Based on the CDR3 plus reference TRBV5-1 and TRBJ1-1, the full variable domain is KAGVTQTPRYLIKTRGQQVTLSCSPISGHRSVSWYQQTPGQGLQFLFEYFSETQRNKGNFPGRFSGRQFSNSRSEMNVSTLELGDSALYLCASSLALMNTEAFFGQGTRLTVV.

This clonotype was detected many times. The chain combines TRBV6-2 or TRBV6-3 with TRBJ1-1; a weak D match, TRBD1 (5 bases). Germline loops: CDR1 MNHEY, CDR2 SVGEGT. V was shortened by 8 bases and J by 8 bases, with 15 bases between the two germline ends. The CDR3 length is 12 residues. CDR3 DNA sequence: TGTGCCAGCCGTTCGGGACCCAGGGAAGCTTTCTTT. Amino acid sequence: CASRSGPREAFF.

This clonotype has at least ten counts. V is TRBV12-5 and J is TRBJ2-7; D is undetermined. CDR3 size: 12 residues. Trimming took 0 bases from V and 7 from J, leaving 7 bases between them. Germline V CDR1 and CDR2: LGHNT, FRNRAP. CDR3 nucleotides: TGTGCTAGTGGTTTGGTGCTAGGGGAGCAGTACTTC. This sequence encodes CASGLVLGEQYF.

This clonotype was recorded many times. The V gene is TRBV6-1, the J gene TRBJ2-7, with D perhaps being TRBD1 or TRBD2 (5 bases each). V was pared by 6 bases and J by 1 base, with 19 bases between. The CDR3 is made up of 16 amino acids. In germline, CDR1 is MNHNS, CDR2 SASEGT. DNA of the CDR3: TGTGCCAGCAGCCCCTGGGGGAGACCTCGGTCCTACGAGCAGTACTTC. Translating gives CASSPWGRPRSYEQYF.